This T cell receptor (beta chain) derives from a study of tissue T cells after allogeneic stem cell transplantation. Documented time point: mouse harvest day 14 after allogeneic transplant. Mouse grafts combined 10^7 T-cell-depleted bone marrow cells with 10^6 splenic CD5+ T cells. Points from the study as a whole: Blood and spleen captured only part of the tissue TCR repertoire. Alloreactivity or antigen specificity of tissue TCRs was not determined; some clones might be host cells.

Judged by abundance, this clone is medium-sized. Its target is not known. The listed genes are named as in mouse. Read sequence stops 1 residue before the CDR3 end, and the germline J gene provides the missing end. The CDR3 has 14 amino acids. Germline-derived CDR1 and CDR2 are KGHTA and FQNQQP. The data were produced by immunoSEQ multiplex PCR, yet TCRdb's version contains in-frame clones alone and is incomplete. This table holds 4,800 or so clones, less than 35% found once. This receptor was obtained from a female BALB/c mouse given C57BL/6 T cells with graft-versus-host disease after an allogeneic hematopoietic cell transplant. The sequencing sample was made of skin. V usage is TRBV23 and J usage is TRBJ2-7; the table gives TRBD2 as D, unverified against the DNA. CDR3 DNA (partial): TGCTCCAGCAGTCAAGGACTGGGGGGGCGGGAACAGTAC. This translates into CSSSQGLGGREQY. The full CDR3 sequence reads CSSSQGLGGREQYF.